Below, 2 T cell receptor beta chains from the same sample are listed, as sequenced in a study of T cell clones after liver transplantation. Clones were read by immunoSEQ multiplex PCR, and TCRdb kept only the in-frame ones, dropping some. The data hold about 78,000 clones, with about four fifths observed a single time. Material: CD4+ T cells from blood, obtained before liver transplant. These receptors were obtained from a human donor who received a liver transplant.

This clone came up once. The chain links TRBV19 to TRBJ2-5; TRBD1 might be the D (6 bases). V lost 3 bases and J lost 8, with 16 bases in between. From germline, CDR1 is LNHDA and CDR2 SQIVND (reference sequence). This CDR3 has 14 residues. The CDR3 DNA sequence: TGTGCCAGTAGTATTGGTCCCGAGACAGGTACCCAGTACTTC. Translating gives CASSIGPETGTQYF. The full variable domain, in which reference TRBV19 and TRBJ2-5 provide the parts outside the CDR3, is DGGITQSPKYLFRKEGQNVTLSCEQNLNHDAMYWYRQDPGQGLRLIYYSQIVNDFQKGDIAEGYSVSREKKESFPLTVTSAQKNPTAFYLCASSIGPETGTQYFGPGTRLLVL.

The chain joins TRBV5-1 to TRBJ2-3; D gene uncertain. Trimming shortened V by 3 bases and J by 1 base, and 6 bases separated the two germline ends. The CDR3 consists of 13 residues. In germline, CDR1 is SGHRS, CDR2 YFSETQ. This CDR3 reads CASSSPGTDTQYF. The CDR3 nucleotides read TGCGCCAGCAGCTCCCCGGGCACAGATACGCAGTATTTT.